The 22 T cell receptor beta chains below come from one sample, sequenced in a study of preoperative IRX-2 immunotherapy in early breast cancer. Treatment: preoperative locoregional IRX-2 cytokine immunotherapy. Measured with immunoSEQ multiplex PCR; TCRdb has only the in-frame clones, and not every one. This table has 39,000 or so clones, 60% to 85% appearing once. This specimen consisted of tumor tissue, obtained after IRX-2 immunotherapy. The receptors originated from a human donor with breast cancer.

The chain couples TRBV6-8 to TRBJ2-3; TRBD2 is a possible D gene (6 bases). Germline CDR1 reads MNHGY; CDR2 reads SAAAGT. V was trimmed by 5 bases and J by 6 bases, leaving 9 bases between them. The CDR3 length is 12 residues. The chain's CDR3 is CASSTRGDTQYF. The CDR3 DNA sequence: TGTGCCAGCAGTACCCGGGGGGATACGCAGTATTTT.

The genes are TRBV6-8 and TRBJ1-1; D is perhaps TRBD1 (5 bases). Trimming cost V 4 bases and J 4 bases, with 10 bases left between them. CDR1 and CDR2 (germline): MNHGY, SAAAGT. The CDR3 consists of 13 residues. CDR3 DNA sequence: TGTGCCAGCAGTTTAAGGGGTTCCACTGAAGCTTTCTTT. It specifies CASSLRGSTEAFF.

The sample holds a few counts of this clone. V and J are TRBV12-5 and TRBJ1-2; D might be TRBD1 (5 bases). This CDR3 comprises 15 residues. V dropped 7 bases and J dropped 4 bases, with 19 bases sitting between them. Germline CDR1 LGHNT, CDR2 FRNRAP. CDR3: CASAREAGRLYGYTF. CDR3 sequence (DNA): TGTGCTAGTGCCCGGGAGGCAGGGCGTCTCTATGGCTACACCTTC.

The CDR3 DNA sequence: TGTGCCAGCTCACCACCGAGCGGCCGGAACGAGCAGTACTTC. Amino acids: CASSPPSGRNEQYF. V usage is TRBV18 and J usage is TRBJ2-7, with a weak D call TRBD2 (5 bases). The length of the CDR3 is 14 residues. CDR1 KGHSH and CDR2 LQKENI come from the germline V gene. The V end was cut by 0 bases, the J end by 5 bases, with 11 bases between.

The chain employs TRBV19 and TRBJ2-3; 14 nucleotides match TRBD2. The germline CDR1 and CDR2 sequences are LNHDA and SQIVND (reference sequence). The CDR3 consists of 22 residues. Trimming took 3 bases from V and 2 from J; bases not matched to a gene: 19. The CDR3 coding sequence is TGTGCCAGTAGTATTAAGGGGTCGTCGTATGGACTAGCGGGAGGATCCACAGATACGCAGTATTTT. It specifies CASSIKGSSYGLAGGSTDTQYF.

Remarks on this clone: Other nucleotide sequences in the sample specify the same CDR3. This chain joins TRBV6-8 and TRBJ2-3; D is perhaps TRBD2 (7 bases). The CDR3 totals 14 residues. Germline assignment: CDR1 MNHGY and CDR2 SAAAGT. V was trimmed by 4 bases and J by 1 base, leaving 9 bases between them. The CDR3 loop is CASSWGGRTDTQYF. DNA for the CDR3: TGTGCCAGCAGTTGGGGGGGCCGCACAGATACGCAGTATTTT.

The rearrangement joins TRBV19 to TRBJ2-3; D is perhaps TRBD1 (5 bases). The CDR3 consists of 15 residues. CDR1 is LNHDA, CDR2 SQIVND, per germline (reference sequence). V was pared by 0 bases and J by 1 base, with 8 bases between. Here the CDR3 reads CASSIDDSRTDTQYF. CDR3 coding DNA: TGTGCCAGTAGTATAGACGACAGCCGCACAGATACGCAGTATTTT.

The chain is built from TRBV22-1 and TRBJ2-5; TRBD2, the table's D call, was not compared with the DNA. TRBV22-1 is listed as a pseudogene. CDR3 length: 14 amino acids. CDR3 nucleotide sequence: TGTGCCAGCAGTGAAAGTCAAGCGTGGAAGACCCAGTACTTC. Its protein is CASSESQAWKTQYF.

V is TRBV23-1 and J is TRBJ1-5; D is unclear. TRBV23-1 is marked as an open reading frame, function uncertain. This CDR3 region has 14 residues. With 6 bases removed from V and 3 bases from J, the gap between germline ends came to 12 bases. CDR3 sequence (DNA): TGCGCCAGCAGCTTGGGTACAGCCAATCAGCCCCAGCATTTT. This gives the protein CASSLGTANQPQHF.

V and J are TRBV7-5 and TRBJ2-5; TRBD2, the D gene given by the table, was not confirmed from the DNA. TRBV7-5 is reported as a pseudogene. This CDR3 spans 15 amino acids. The CDR3 loop reads CASSPLAGFQETQYF. The CDR3 DNA follows: TGTGCCAGCAGCCCCCTAGCGGGATTTCAAGAGACCCAGTACTTC.

The CDR3 loop reads CAISRENEKLFF. CDR3 coding DNA: TGTGCCATCAGCAGGGAGAATGAAAAACTGTTTTTT. The gene calls are TRBV6-8 and TRBJ1-4; a possible D gene is TRBD1 (5 bases). The germline gives CDR1 MNHGY, CDR2 SAAAGT. The CDR3 length is 12 residues. V was clipped by 10 bases and J by 5 bases, with 11 bases between them.

The chain recombines TRBV10-2 with TRBJ2-7; D not certain. Trimming stripped 4 bases from V and 2 bases from J, with 9 bases between. In germline, CDR1 is WSHSY, CDR2 SAAADI. The CDR3 sequence is 13 residues long. The DNA of the CDR3 is TGCGCCAGCAGTGTTGGCGGACCCTACGAGCAGTACTTC. Translated: CASSVGGPYEQYF.

The chain employs TRBV19 and TRBJ1-4; 7 bases line up with TRBD1. Germline-derived CDR1 and CDR2 are LNHDA and SQIVND (reference sequence). The ends lost 5 bases at V and 10 bases at J; junction bases unmatched: 16. The CDR3 extends over 16 amino acids. The CDR3 here is CASSLTGSRAGRKLFF. CDR3 DNA sequence: TGTGCCAGTAGTCTGACAGGGTCACGAGCGGGAAGAAAACTGTTTTTT.

The V call is TRBV19, the J call TRBJ2-7; D remains ambiguous. V was trimmed by 7 bases and J by 0 bases, leaving 10 bases between them. CDR1 is LNHDA, CDR2 SQIVND, per germline (reference sequence). The CDR3 runs to 13 residues. The CDR3 is CASKSQDSYEQYF. The CDR3, as DNA: TGTGCCAGTAAGAGCCAAGACTCCTACGAGCAGTACTTC.

The gene calls are TRBV18 and TRBJ1-6, with D perhaps matching TRBD1 (5 bases). V dropped 0 bases and J dropped 6 bases, with 9 bases sitting between them. The CDR3 is made up of 15 amino acids. The germline CDR1 and CDR2 sequences are KGHSH and LQKENI. CDR3 nucleotides: TGTGCCAGCTCACCACCGGCAGGGCCTAATTCACCCCTCCACTTT. It is translated as CASSPPAGPNSPLHF.

The CDR3 DNA reads as TGTGCCAGCTCACCAAAGGGAAAACAGCCCCAGCATTTT. Protein product: CASSPKGKQPQHF. The genes are TRBV18 and TRBJ1-5; D ambiguous. With 2 bases removed from V and 7 bases from J, the gap between germline ends came to 9 bases. Germline values: CDR1 KGHSH, CDR2 LQKENI. This CDR3 region has 13 residues.

This chain uses TRBV18 with TRBJ1-5; D is unclear. Germline CDR1 KGHSH, CDR2 LQKENI. This CDR3 contains 16 residues. Trimming removed 6 bases from V and 0 bases from J, with 15 bases in between. CDR3 bases: TGTGCCAGCTCCCCCTCAGGACGGTATAGCAATCAGCCCCAGCATTTT. Amino acid sequence: CASSPSGRYSNQPQHF.

The chain uses TRBV19 and TRBJ2-6; D might be TRBD2 (5 bases). V lost 3 bases and J lost 1, with 10 bases in between. Germline V gene data show CDR1 as LNHDA and CDR2 as SQIVND (reference sequence). The CDR3 runs to 16 residues. The CDR3 spells CASSIRGGSGANVLTF. For the CDR3, the DNA is TGTGCCAGTAGTATTCGGGGTGGGTCTGGGGCCAACGTCCTGACTTTC.

This clone was recorded a few times. The genes are TRBV7-6 and TRBJ2-3, with 9 bases lining up with TRBD2. The CDR3 length is 16 residues. CDR1 is SGHVS and CDR2 is FNYEAQ in the germline V gene. The V and J ends lost 3 bases and 4 bases, in that order; junction bases with no gene match: 8. DNA of the CDR3: TGTGCCAGCAGCTTGGGGTCTAGCGGGGATTCAGATACGCAGTATTTT. Its translation: CASSLGSSGDSDTQYF.

The chain joins TRBV14 to TRBJ2-3; D remains unclear. The CDR3 loop spans 13 amino acids. Germline V gives CDR1 SGHDN, CDR2 FVKESK. Trimming took off 3 bases at V and 5 bases at J, with 9 bases between the two ends. The CDR3 bases are TGTGCCAGCAGCCAGATGTCAGGAGATACGCAGTATTTT. Protein: CASSQMSGDTQYF. Variable domain in full (rest from reference TRBV14 and TRBJ2-3): EAGVTQFPSHSVIEKGQTVTLRCDPISGHDNLYWYRRVMGKEIKFLLHFVKESKQDESGMPNNRFLAERTGGTYSTLKVQPAELEDSGVYFCASSQMSGDTQYFGPGTRLTVL.

V usage is TRBV5-1 and J usage is TRBJ1-4; the D is unclear. The CDR3 consists of 16 residues. V dropped 4 bases and J dropped 8 bases, with 21 bases sitting between them. Germline CDR1 SGHRS, CDR2 YFSETQ. The CDR3, as DNA: TGCGCCAGCAGCCTCGCCGGGCAGCCCCAATACGAAAAACTGTTTTTT. Translating it yields CASSLAGQPQYEKLFF.

The chain recombines TRBV15 with TRBJ2-5; 9 bases line up with TRBD1. The J call is in doubt because the DNA end fits TRBJ2-7 better. This CDR3 has 18 residues. The germline V gene has CDR1 LNHNV and CDR2 YYDKDF (reference sequence). In DNA, the CDR3 is TGTGCCACCAGCAGAGCTTCCGGACAGGGGCGCCTCTCCTACGAGCAGTACTTC. It yields the protein CATSRASGQGRLSYEQYF.